The entry below gives a single TCR beta chain sequence along with its context. The antigen remains unidentified. The sample is drawn from a study of regulatory dendritic cells for organ transplantation. Points from the study as a whole: Mature dendritic cells appeared to drive more memory CD8+ clonal expansion than regulatory ones. Memory T cells were less diverse than naive, with memory CD8+ most oligoclonal.

Here immunoSEQ multiplex PCR was the method, and the copy in TCRdb shows in-frame clones only, minus some. Seen here are about 30,000 clones, 85% to 90% observed once, and the top ten hold about 0.062%. Trimming left V 6 bases short and J 2 bases short, with 9 bases between. Germline CDR1 and CDR2: SGHNT and YYREEE (reference sequence). This CDR3 has 13 residues. CD4+ or CD8+ T cells were sorted as naive CD45RA+ or memory CD45RO+. The clonotype originates from a human donor in good health. Sequenced sample: naive CD4+ T cells from blood. Subset reported: CD45RA+ naive T cells. The chain employs TRBV5-4 and TRBJ1-3; maybe TRBD1 (5 bases). The CDR3 DNA reads TGTGCCAGCACCCAAGGGGCTGGAAACACCATATATTTT. Translating gives CASTQGAGNTIYF. The whole variable domain, remainder taken from reference TRBV5-4 and TRBJ1-3, is ETGVTQSPTHLIKTRGQQVTLRCSSQSGHNTVSWYQQALGQGPQFIFQYYREEENGRGNFPPRFSGLQFPNYSSELNVNALELDDSALYLCASTQGAGNTIYFGEGSWLTVV.